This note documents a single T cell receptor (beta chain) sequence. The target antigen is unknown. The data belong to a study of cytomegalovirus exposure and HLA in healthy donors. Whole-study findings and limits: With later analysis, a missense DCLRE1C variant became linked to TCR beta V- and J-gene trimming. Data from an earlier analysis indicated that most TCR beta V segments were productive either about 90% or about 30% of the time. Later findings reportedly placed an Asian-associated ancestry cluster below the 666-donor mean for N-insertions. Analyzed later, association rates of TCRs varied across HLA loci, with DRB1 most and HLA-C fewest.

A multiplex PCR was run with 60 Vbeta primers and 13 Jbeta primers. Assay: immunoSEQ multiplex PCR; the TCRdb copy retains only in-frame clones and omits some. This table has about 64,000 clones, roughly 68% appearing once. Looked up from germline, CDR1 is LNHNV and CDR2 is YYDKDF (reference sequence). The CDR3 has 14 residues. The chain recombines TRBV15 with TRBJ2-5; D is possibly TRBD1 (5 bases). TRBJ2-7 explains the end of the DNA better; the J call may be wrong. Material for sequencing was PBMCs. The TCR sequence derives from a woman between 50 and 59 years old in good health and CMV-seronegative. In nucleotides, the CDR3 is TGTGCCACCAGCAGAGACAGGGTCTCCTACGAGCAGTACTTC. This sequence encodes CATSRDRVSYEQYF.